This T cell receptor beta chain was identified in a study of post-analysis software for immune sequencing data. Whole-study results and caveats: Among multiple sclerosis patients, normalized Chao1 diversity was significantly below that of controls. Among roughly five TRBV segments more frequent in patients than controls were TRBV5-6, TRBV5-1 and TRBV20-1.

As to this clonotype: Its specificity is unknown. Germline is not matched at one junction end, which may reflect a read error.

Unique molecular identifiers were built into the TCR beta cDNA libraries. TCRdb reanalysed the PCR reads using MiXCR and keeps one entry per CDR3 protein. Among 400,000 to 500,000 distinct CDR3 sequences listed, about 39% were seen once. The CDR3 is 13 residues long. Per germline, CDR1 SQVTM and CDR2 ANQGSEA. The chain uses TRBV29-1 and TRBJ2-5; D remains ambiguous. The sample comprised blood. The receptor comes from a girl under 10 years old with multiple sclerosis. The CDR3 is CSIERVTAGTQYF. Here the CDR3 DNA reads TGCAGCATTGAAAGGGTCACGGCAGGGACCCAGTACTTC.